These T cell receptor beta chains were read from a single sample in a study of control samples from healthy donors and cancer patients. Produced via immunoSEQ multiplex PCR; TCRdb's table is partial and in-frame only. The profile shows about 170,000 clones, roughly nine tenths of them singletons. Sequencing was performed on blood. The receptor source for this set is a woman under 40 in good health. CDR3s include the opening cysteine and the closing phenylalanine or tryptophan. Fields, in order: V gene, D gene, clone size, J gene, CDR3 protein, CDR3 DNA. D genes are given only for firm matches. Rows give clone size only sometimes, using once, few, many, or a class for an expanded clone.

v_gene: TRBV7-2; d_gene: TRBD2; abundance: .; j_gene: TRBJ2-1; CDR3aa: CASSSRLAGVYEQFF; CDR3nt: TGTGCCAGCAGCTCCCGACTAGCGGGAGTATATGAGCAGTTCTTC
v_gene: TRBV10-3; d_gene: .; abundance: .; j_gene: TRBJ2-5; CDR3aa: CAISESLVWETQYF; CDR3nt: TGTGCCATCAGTGAGTCCCTAGTATGGGAGACCCAGTACTTC
v_gene: TRBV6-4; d_gene: TRBD2; abundance: .; j_gene: TRBJ2-3; CDR3aa: CASSDGASGGVDTQYF; CDR3nt: TGTGCCAGCAGTGACGGGGCTAGCGGAGGGGTAGATACGCAGTATTTT
v_gene: TRBV6-5; d_gene: .; abundance: .; j_gene: TRBJ1-3; CDR3aa: CASSLRGVGNTIYF; CDR3nt: TGTGCCAGCAGTTTAAGGGGGGTTGGAAACACCATATATTTT
v_gene: TRBV6-2/TRBV6-3; d_gene: TRBD2; abundance: .; j_gene: TRBJ2-7; CDR3aa: CASSYGGSPYEQYF; CDR3nt: TGTGCCAGCAGTTACGGCGGGAGCCCCTACGAGCAGTACTTC
v_gene: TRBV16; d_gene: TRBD2; abundance: .; j_gene: TRBJ2-7; CDR3aa: CASSQYSGSYEQYF; CDR3nt: TGTGCCAGCAGCCAATATAGCGGGAGCTACGAGCAGTACTTC
v_gene: TRBV9; d_gene: .; abundance: once; j_gene: TRBJ2-2; CDR3aa: CASSVVSSGNTGELFF; CDR3nt: TGTGCCAGCAGCGTAGTCTCCAGCGGGAACACCGGGGAGCTGTTTTTT
v_gene: TRBV15; d_gene: TRBD2; abundance: .; j_gene: TRBJ2-2; CDR3aa: CATSRVYSGRATGELFF; CDR3nt: TGTGCCACCAGCAGAGTATACAGCGGGAGGGCCACCGGGGAGCTGTTTTTT
v_gene: TRBV4-3; d_gene: TRBD1; abundance: .; j_gene: TRBJ1-3; CDR3aa: CASSQEVPGGGNTIYF; CDR3nt: TGCGCCAGCAGCCAAGAGGTCCCAGGGGGGGGAAACACCATATATTTT
v_gene: TRBV11-2; d_gene: TRBD1; abundance: .; j_gene: TRBJ1-3; CDR3aa: CASSSGTGGNTIYF; CDR3nt: TGTGCCAGCAGCTCCGGGACAGGGGGAAACACCATATATTTT
v_gene: TRBV11-2; d_gene: .; abundance: .; j_gene: TRBJ2-7; CDR3aa: CASSLDYEQYF; CDR3nt: TGTGCCAGCAGCTTAGACTACGAGCAGTACTTC
v_gene: TRBV10-3; d_gene: TRBD2; abundance: .; j_gene: TRBJ2-1; CDR3aa: CAISDSGGAYNEQFF; CDR3nt: TGTGCCATCAGTGATAGCGGGGGGGCCTACAATGAGCAGTTCTTC
v_gene: TRBV2; d_gene: .; abundance: .; j_gene: TRBJ1-5; CDR3aa: CASSAGVQPQHF; CDR3nt: TGTGCCAGCAGTGCAGGGGTTCAGCCCCAGCATTTT
v_gene: TRBV28; d_gene: TRBD1; abundance: once; j_gene: TRBJ2-7; CDR3aa: CASRTGNEQYF; CDR3nt: TGTGCCAGCAGGACAGGGAACGAGCAGTACTTC
v_gene: TRBV6-5; d_gene: TRBD2; abundance: .; j_gene: TRBJ2-7; CDR3aa: CASLLAGGSYEQYF; CDR3nt: TGTGCCAGCCTGCTAGCGGGGGGATCCTACGAGCAGTACTTC
v_gene: TRBV7-9; d_gene: .; abundance: .; j_gene: TRBJ2-1; CDR3aa: CASSAGNEQFF; CDR3nt: TGTGCCAGCAGCGCCGGGAATGAGCAGTTCTTC
v_gene: TRBV24-1; d_gene: TRBD1; abundance: .; j_gene: TRBJ2-5; CDR3aa: CATRDRGRETQYF; CDR3nt: TGTGCCACCCGAGACAGGGGGCGGGAGACCCAGTACTTC
v_gene: TRBV24-1; d_gene: .; abundance: .; j_gene: TRBJ2-2; CDR3aa: CATSDPATSAGELFF; CDR3nt: TGTGCCACCAGTGATCCCGCGACTAGTGCCGGGGAGCTGTTTTTT
v_gene: TRBV28; d_gene: TRBD1; abundance: .; j_gene: TRBJ1-4; CDR3aa: CASTTGQGFEKLFF; CDR3nt: TGTGCCAGCACCACGGGACAGGGGTTTGAAAAACTGTTTTTT
v_gene: TRBV19; d_gene: .; abundance: .; j_gene: TRBJ1-3; CDR3aa: CASSPQVSSGNTIYF; CDR3nt: TGTGCCAGTAGTCCCCAGGTCAGCTCTGGAAACACCATATATTTT